This entry is about one TCR beta chain. What it binds is not known. This specimen belongs to a study of shared clonotypes between healthy human individuals. The CDR3 is 14 residues long. The V and J ends lost 1 base and 5 bases respectively, with 6 bases between them. Germline V gene sequence: CDR1 SGHVS, CDR2 FNYEAQ. Per sorted-subset replicate PCR, input was 150 to 250 ng DNA, representing about 29,000 T cell genomes. Method: immunoSEQ multiplex PCR; TCRdb's copy keeps in-frame clones and lacks some. The sample carries 2.5 million or so clones, around 94% recorded once. Study results and limitations: As a rule, naive subsets had a larger estimated richness than memory subsets. Non-shared clonotypes displayed generation probabilities falling below those of clonotypes present in all four donors. Sharing of clonotypes among donors was expected to vary with sequencing depth.

This sequence originates from a man aged 18 to 29 in good health. J is TRBJ1-6 and V is TRBV7-6; a weak D match, TRBD1 (6 bases). Sequenced sample: naive CD4+ T cells sorted from blood. Documented subset: CD45RA+ positively selected. The CDR3 here is CASSLGTDNSPLHF. Here the CDR3 DNA reads TGTGCCAGCAGCTTAGGGACAGATAATTCACCCCTCCACTTT.